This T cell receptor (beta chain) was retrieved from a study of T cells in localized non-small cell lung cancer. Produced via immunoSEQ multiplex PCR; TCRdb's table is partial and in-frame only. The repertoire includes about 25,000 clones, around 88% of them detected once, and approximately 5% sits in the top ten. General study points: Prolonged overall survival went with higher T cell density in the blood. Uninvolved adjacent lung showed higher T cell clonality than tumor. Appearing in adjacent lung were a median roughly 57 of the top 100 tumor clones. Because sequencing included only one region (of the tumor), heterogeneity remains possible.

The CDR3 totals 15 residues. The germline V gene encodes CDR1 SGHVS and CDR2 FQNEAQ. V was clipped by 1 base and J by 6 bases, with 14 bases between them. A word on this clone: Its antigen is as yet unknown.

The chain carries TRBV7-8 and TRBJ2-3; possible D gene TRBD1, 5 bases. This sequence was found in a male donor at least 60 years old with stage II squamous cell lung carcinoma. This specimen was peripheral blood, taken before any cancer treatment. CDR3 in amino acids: CASSLGAGNVDTQYF. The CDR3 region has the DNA TGTGCCAGCAGCTTAGGGGCAGGGAATGTTGATACGCAGTATTTT.